This TCR beta chain was documented in a study of T cell repertoires in cytomegalovirus infection. Study context: The authors used CMV epitopes that were HLA-C-restricted (recently identified) and HLA-B-restricted (well studied).

TCRdb re-analysed the reads in MiXCR, keeping a single row per CDR3 protein. The table lists tens of thousands of distinct CDR3 sequences, just over 50% of them singletons. Study observations and caveats: HLA-C-restricted CMV clonotypes gave the most frequent clonotype in two of eight donors.

Concerning this clonotype itself: What it binds is not known.

Trimming cost V 0 bases and J 3 bases, with 9 bases left between them. CDR1 is KGHSH, CDR2 LQKENI, per germline. The CDR3 is 14 amino acids. Source: CD8+ T cells from cultured PBMCs, taken from culture after CMV antigen stimulation. This sequence was found in a human donor in good health (CMV status not recorded). Some clones in this sample may be carry-over from other donors' samples. This chain links TRBV18 with TRBJ2-7; no definite D call. For the CDR3, the DNA is TGTGCCAGCTCACCACCGGGAATCGGCTACGAGCAGTACTTC. Amino acids: CASSPPGIGYEQYF.